This is a list of T cell receptor beta chains from one sample in a study of preoperative IRX-2 immunotherapy in early breast cancer. Produced via immunoSEQ multiplex PCR; TCRdb's table is partial and in-frame only. The sample yields 35,000 to 40,000 clones, around 82% seen once. The sample was lymph node tissue, taken after IRX-2 immunotherapy. These receptors originate from a human donor with breast cancer. CDR3s include the opening cysteine and the closing phenylalanine or tryptophan. Each record gives: D gene, clone size, V gene, J gene, CDR3 protein, CDR3 DNA. D genes are given only for firm matches. The listing skips clone size in some rows; elsewhere it reads once, few, many or a size class.

d_call: TRBD1
clone_size: -
v_call: TRBV7-7
j_call: TRBJ1-2
cdr3_aa: CASSTWTGGNYGYTF
cdr3_nt: TGTGCCAGCAGCACCTGGACAGGGGGGAACTATGGCTACACCTTC

d_call: -
clone_size: -
v_call: TRBV5-1
j_call: TRBJ1-2
cdr3_aa: CASSLAYPTAFYGYTF
cdr3_nt: TGCGCCAGCAGCTTGGCCTACCCGACGGCCTTCTATGGCTACACCTTC

d_call: -
clone_size: -
v_call: TRBV30
j_call: TRBJ1-2
cdr3_aa: CAWSVRGTNYGYTF
cdr3_nt: TGTGCCTGGAGTGTACGAGGGACTAACTATGGCTACACCTTC

d_call: -
clone_size: once
v_call: TRBV5-1
j_call: TRBJ1-1
cdr3_aa: CASSLVQGDTEAFF
cdr3_nt: TGCGCCAGCAGCTTAGTTCAGGGCGACACTGAAGCTTTCTTT

d_call: TRBD1
clone_size: -
v_call: TRBV28
j_call: TRBJ1-1
cdr3_aa: CASSSYRGLDEAFF
cdr3_nt: TGTGCCAGCAGTTCCTACAGGGGGCTTGATGAAGCTTTCTTT

d_call: -
clone_size: -
v_call: TRBV28
j_call: TRBJ1-2
cdr3_aa: CASSAPGKSIYGYTF
cdr3_nt: TGTGCCAGCAGTGCACCAGGGAAATCGATCTATGGCTACACCTTC

d_call: TRBD1
clone_size: -
v_call: TRBV28
j_call: TRBJ1-6
cdr3_aa: CASSLQGESPLHF
cdr3_nt: TGTGCCAGCAGTTTACAGGGGGAGTCACCCCTCCACTTT

d_call: -
clone_size: few
v_call: TRBV1
j_call: TRBJ2-7
cdr3_aa: CASSQDGTSPYEQYF
cdr3_nt: TGCGCCAGCAGCCAAGATGGGACAAGTCCCTACGAGCAGTACTTC

d_call: TRBD2
clone_size: -
v_call: TRBV18
j_call: TRBJ2-1
cdr3_aa: CASSPRLAGGTDSNEQFF
cdr3_nt: TGTGCCAGCTCACCACGACTAGCGGGGGGAACGGATTCCAATGAGCAGTTCTTC

d_call: -
clone_size: -
v_call: TRBV7-8
j_call: TRBJ1-2
cdr3_aa: CASSSSPWQTPDGYTF
cdr3_nt: TGTGCCAGCAGCTCTAGTCCGTGGCAAACCCCTGATGGCTACACCTTC

d_call: -
clone_size: once
v_call: TRBV11-3
j_call: TRBJ2-5
cdr3_aa: CASSLRTSFETQYF
cdr3_nt: TGTGCCAGCAGCTTGCGGACCTCTTTTGAGACCCAGTACTTC

d_call: -
clone_size: -
v_call: TRBV19
j_call: TRBJ1-5
cdr3_aa: CASSGTNQPQHF
cdr3_nt: TGTGCCAGCTCGGGGACCAATCAGCCCCAGCATTTT

d_call: -
clone_size: -
v_call: TRBV28
j_call: TRBJ2-1
cdr3_aa: CASSVGTVNNEQFF
cdr3_nt: TGTGCCAGCAGTGTCGGGACGGTGAACAATGAGCAGTTCTTC

d_call: -
clone_size: -
v_call: TRBV9
j_call: TRBJ1-2
cdr3_aa: CASSVGVYGYTF
cdr3_nt: TGTGCCAGCAGCGTAGGGGTCTATGGCTACACCTTC

d_call: TRBD2
clone_size: -
v_call: TRBV28
j_call: TRBJ2-2
cdr3_aa: CASSPLGSGGDTGELFF
cdr3_nt: TGTGCCAGCAGTCCCCTGGGTAGCGGGGGAGACACCGGGGAGCTGTTTTTT

d_call: TRBD2
clone_size: -
v_call: TRBV11-3
j_call: TRBJ2-5
cdr3_aa: CASSLGLAGGETQYF
cdr3_nt: TGTGCCAGCAGCCTGGGACTAGCGGGGGGGGAGACCCAGTACTTC

d_call: -
clone_size: -
v_call: TRBV19
j_call: TRBJ2-1
cdr3_aa: CASSITGFVNEQFF
cdr3_nt: TGTGCCAGTAGTATAACAGGGTTTGTCAATGAGCAGTTCTTC

d_call: -
clone_size: -
v_call: TRBV11-3
j_call: TRBJ1-4
cdr3_aa: CASSFWATNEKLFF
cdr3_nt: TGTGCCAGCAGCTTTTGGGCAACTAATGAAAAACTGTTTTTT

d_call: -
clone_size: -
v_call: TRBV11-3
j_call: TRBJ1-1
cdr3_aa: CASSFGASTMNTEAFF
cdr3_nt: TGTGCCAGCAGCTTCGGGGCTTCTACGATGAACACTGAAGCTTTCTTT

d_call: -
clone_size: -
v_call: TRBV7-7
j_call: TRBJ1-6
cdr3_aa: CASSRGTGLNSPLHF
cdr3_nt: TGTGCCAGCTCACGGGGCACAGGGCTTAATTCACCCCTCCACTTT

d_call: -
clone_size: -
v_call: TRBV6-8
j_call: TRBJ1-5
cdr3_aa: CASRSPNQPQHF
cdr3_nt: TGTGCCAGCAGGAGTCCCAATCAGCCCCAGCATTTT

d_call: TRBD2
clone_size: -
v_call: TRBV6-8
j_call: TRBJ2-7
cdr3_aa: CASSYPATSGGAFYEQYF
cdr3_nt: TGTGCCAGCAGTTATCCCGCGACTAGCGGGGGGGCCTTCTACGAGCAGTACTTC

d_call: -
clone_size: -
v_call: TRBV6-8
j_call: TRBJ1-3
cdr3_aa: CASNPDLGLGNTIYF
cdr3_nt: TGTGCCAGCAACCCCGACCTCGGGCTTGGAAACACCATATATTTT

d_call: -
clone_size: once
v_call: TRBV7-6
j_call: TRBJ2-1
cdr3_aa: CASSPVVDYNEQFF
cdr3_nt: TGTGCCAGCAGCCCCGTCGTGGACTACAATGAGCAGTTCTTC

d_call: TRBD1
clone_size: -
v_call: TRBV28
j_call: TRBJ2-7
cdr3_aa: CASSIQGAYEQYF
cdr3_nt: TGTGCCAGCAGTATACAGGGGGCCTACGAGCAGTACTTC

d_call: TRBD1
clone_size: -
v_call: TRBV5-1
j_call: TRBJ1-2
cdr3_aa: CASSSGQKNYGYTF
cdr3_nt: TGCGCCAGCAGCTCGGGACAGAAGAACTATGGCTACACCTTC

d_call: -
clone_size: -
v_call: TRBV28
j_call: TRBJ1-6
cdr3_aa: CASTKNIGGRNSPLHF
cdr3_nt: TGTGCCAGCACCAAAAATATAGGAGGGCGCAATTCACCCCTCCACTTT

d_call: -
clone_size: -
v_call: TRBV2
j_call: TRBJ1-1
cdr3_aa: CASSKSRDTEAFF
cdr3_nt: TGTGCCAGCAGTAAAAGCAGGGACACTGAAGCTTTCTTT

d_call: -
clone_size: -
v_call: TRBV7-7
j_call: TRBJ1-1
cdr3_aa: CASSAWEEGTEAFF
cdr3_nt: TGTGCCAGCAGCGCCTGGGAGGAGGGGACTGAAGCTTTCTTT

d_call: TRBD1
clone_size: -
v_call: TRBV5-1
j_call: TRBJ1-2
cdr3_aa: CASSSLTGADWDGYTF
cdr3_nt: TGCGCCAGCAGCTCCCTGACAGGGGCGGATTGGGATGGCTACACCTTC

d_call: -
clone_size: -
v_call: TRBV15
j_call: TRBJ1-2
cdr3_aa: CATSRVDGGGGYTF
cdr3_nt: TGTGCCACCAGCAGAGTGGACGGAGGAGGCGGCTACACCTTC

d_call: -
clone_size: -
v_call: TRBV11-3
j_call: TRBJ2-7
cdr3_aa: CASSLGGDSYEQYF
cdr3_nt: TGTGCCAGCAGCTTGGGTGGGGACTCCTACGAGCAGTACTTC

d_call: -
clone_size: few
v_call: TRBV11-3
j_call: TRBJ2-2
cdr3_aa: CASSLLGTNTGELFF
cdr3_nt: TGTGCCAGCAGCTTATTGGGGACCAACACCGGGGAGCTGTTTTTT

d_call: TRBD1
clone_size: -
v_call: TRBV6-8
j_call: TRBJ1-4
cdr3_aa: CASRTGTGGLWETNEKLFF
cdr3_nt: TGTGCCAGCAGAACCGGGACAGGGGGCCTTTGGGAAACTAATGAAAAACTGTTTTTT

d_call: -
clone_size: -
v_call: TRBV19
j_call: TRBJ1-3
cdr3_aa: CASSTRGSSGNTIYF
cdr3_nt: TGTGCCAGTAGTACCCGGGGCAGCTCTGGAAACACCATATATTTT

d_call: TRBD1
clone_size: -
v_call: TRBV5-1
j_call: TRBJ1-3
cdr3_aa: CASSSGTGGWNTIYF
cdr3_nt: TGCGCCAGCAGCTCTGGGACAGGAGGGTGGAACACCATATATTTT

d_call: TRBD2
clone_size: -
v_call: TRBV14
j_call: TRBJ2-7
cdr3_aa: CASSQVLGGSGGFIEQYF
cdr3_nt: TGTGCCAGCAGCCAAGTCCTCGGTGGAAGCGGGGGGTTCATCGAGCAGTACTTC

d_call: -
clone_size: -
v_call: TRBV28
j_call: TRBJ2-5
cdr3_aa: CASSGPHRKETQYF
cdr3_nt: TGTGCCAGTTCCGGGCCCCACAGAAAAGAGACCCAGTACTTC

d_call: -
clone_size: -
v_call: TRBV1
j_call: TRBJ2-3
cdr3_aa: CASSQEGGDTQYF
cdr3_nt: TGCGCCAGCAGCCAAGAAGGTGGAGATACGCAGTATTTT

d_call: -
clone_size: -
v_call: TRBV11-3
j_call: TRBJ1-2
cdr3_aa: CASNDGGLINYGYTF
cdr3_nt: TGTGCCAGCAACGACGGGGGCCTCATTAACTATGGCTACACCTTC

d_call: -
clone_size: -
v_call: TRBV28
j_call: TRBJ1-1
cdr3_aa: CASRQTGKTEAFF
cdr3_nt: TGTGCCAGCAGGCAAACAGGGAAGACTGAAGCTTTCTTT

d_call: TRBD2
clone_size: -
v_call: TRBV15
j_call: TRBJ2-3
cdr3_aa: CATSSERGGPDTQYF
cdr3_nt: TGTGCCACCAGCAGCGAGCGGGGGGGCCCAGATACGCAGTATTTT

d_call: TRBD1
clone_size: -
v_call: TRBV15
j_call: TRBJ1-1
cdr3_aa: CATSGGDRDLNTEAFF
cdr3_nt: TGTGCCACCTCAGGGGGGGACAGAGATTTGAACACTGAAGCTTTCTTT

d_call: TRBD2
clone_size: -
v_call: TRBV11-3
j_call: TRBJ2-3
cdr3_aa: CASSLKVSGSTDTQYF
cdr3_nt: TGTGCCAGCAGCTTAAAGGTTAGCGGGAGCACAGATACGCAGTATTTT

d_call: -
clone_size: -
v_call: TRBV19
j_call: TRBJ1-1
cdr3_aa: CASRAVNTEAFF
cdr3_nt: TGTGCCAGTCGGGCAGTGAACACTGAAGCTTTCTTT

d_call: TRBD2
clone_size: -
v_call: TRBV19
j_call: TRBJ2-7
cdr3_aa: CASSIVGGTSYEQYF
cdr3_nt: TGTGCCAGTAGTATAGTGGGGGGGACCTCCTACGAGCAGTACTTC

d_call: -
clone_size: -
v_call: TRBV30
j_call: TRBJ1-6
cdr3_aa: CAWSVLSVRGPLHF
cdr3_nt: TGTGCCTGGAGTGTACTTTCGGTTAGGGGACCCCTCCACTTT

d_call: -
clone_size: -
v_call: TRBV29-1
j_call: TRBJ2-3
cdr3_aa: CSAEGGHTSTDTQYF
cdr3_nt: TGCAGCGCTGAAGGAGGGCATACGAGCACAGATACGCAGTATTTT

d_call: -
clone_size: -
v_call: TRBV11-3
j_call: TRBJ1-6
cdr3_aa: CASSLVSGRDNSPLHF
cdr3_nt: TGTGCCAGCAGCTTAGTATCGGGCAGGGATAATTCACCCCTCCACTTT

d_call: TRBD1
clone_size: -
v_call: TRBV5-1
j_call: TRBJ1-2
cdr3_aa: CASSLVDRGGGYTF
cdr3_nt: TGCGCCAGCAGCTTGGTCGACAGGGGAGGCGGCTACACCTTC

d_call: TRBD1
clone_size: -
v_call: TRBV6-8
j_call: TRBJ1-1
cdr3_aa: CASKASGGYTEAFF
cdr3_nt: TGTGCCAGCAAAGCGTCAGGGGGGTATACTGAAGCTTTCTTT